This TCR beta chain was recorded in a study of T-cell memory formation after mild COVID-19. Germline CDR1 reads LGHDT; CDR2 reads YNNKEL (reference sequence). V shed 3 bases and J 4 bases; nucleotides not matched to a gene: 9. CDR3 size: 16 residues. General study points: In second-wave clones peaking day 37, SARS-CoV-2 specificity remained unconfirmed. Contracting clones, day 15 to 85, had balanced CD4/CD8, and later expanders favored CD4+. Memory sampled before infection contained some responding clones, suggesting cross-reactive memory joined.

After 5'RACE with constant-segment primers, TCR alpha and TCR beta cDNA libraries carrying sample barcodes and UMIs were obtained. Each CDR3 protein is one row after TCRdb ran MiXCR on the 5' RACE reads. The top ten clones hold approximately 12% of a sample with just under 550,000 distinct CDR3 sequences, about 20% of them seen once. Comment on this clonotype: Its antigen remains unknown.

Material for sequencing was PBMCs or a T cell subset sorted from them (not recorded which). This TCR was recovered from an adult woman who had mild COVID-19 (a few samples of this study predate the infection). Cell type and time point are not known. The rearrangement joins TRBV3-1 to TRBJ2-1, with 7 positions matching TRBD1. In DNA, the CDR3 is TGTGCCAGCAGCCATGCCTTTGGACAGGCATACAATGAGCAGTTCTTC. Translating it yields CASSHAFGQAYNEQFF.